A selection of T cell receptor beta chains follows, all from one sample in a study of cytomegalovirus exposure and HLA in healthy donors. The assay was immunoSEQ multiplex PCR, and TCRdb's table has in-frame clones only and misses some. This sample's table has roughly 53,000 clones. The source material was PBMCs. These receptors were collected from a female donor in good health and CMV-seronegative. CDR3s include the opening cysteine and the closing phenylalanine or tryptophan. D genes are given only for firm matches.

v_call: TRBV6-1
j_call: TRBJ2-3
d_call: NA
cdr3_aa: CASSRAGATDTQYF
cdr3_nt: TGTGCCAGCTCTCGGGCAGGGGCCACAGATACGCAGTATTTT

v_call: TRBV19
j_call: TRBJ1-2
d_call: NA
cdr3_aa: CASSPMTGANYGYTF
cdr3_nt: TGTGCCAGTAGTCCAATGACAGGAGCTAACTATGGCTACACCTTC

v_call: TRBV4-1
j_call: TRBJ1-2
d_call: NA
cdr3_aa: CASSQAGSYGYTF
cdr3_nt: TGCGCCAGCAGCCAAGCAGGGTCCTATGGCTACACCTTC

v_call: TRBV5-1
j_call: TRBJ2-2
d_call: NA
cdr3_aa: CASSLYASVTGELFF
cdr3_nt: TGCGCCAGCAGCTTGTATGCTAGCGTCACCGGGGAGCTGTTTTTT

v_call: TRBV12-5
j_call: TRBJ1-1
d_call: NA
cdr3_aa: CASGSHLDRRIEAFF
cdr3_nt: TGTGCTAGTGGTTCTCACCTCGACAGACGGATTGAAGCTTTCTTT

v_call: TRBV19
j_call: TRBJ1-5
d_call: NA
cdr3_aa: CASSIGPAGNQPQHF
cdr3_nt: TGTGCCAGTAGTATAGGTCCGGCGGGCAATCAGCCCCAGCATTTT

v_call: TRBV10-3
j_call: TRBJ1-5
d_call: TRBD1
cdr3_aa: CAIKRQGAYQPQHF
cdr3_nt: TGTGCCATCAAACGACAGGGGGCTTACCAGCCCCAGCATTTT

v_call: TRBV30
j_call: TRBJ2-1
d_call: NA
cdr3_aa: CAWSVRRGGVSEQFF
cdr3_nt: TGTGCCTGGAGTGTCCGGCGGGGCGGGGTGAGTGAGCAGTTCTTC

v_call: TRBV2
j_call: TRBJ1-3
d_call: NA
cdr3_aa: CASSESTTGNTIYF
cdr3_nt: TGTGCCAGCAGTGAGTCCACTACTGGAAACACCATATATTTT

v_call: TRBV4-1
j_call: TRBJ2-7
d_call: NA
cdr3_aa: CASSQVEAGYYEQYF
cdr3_nt: TGCGCCAGCAGCCAAGTCGAAGCTGGTTACTACGAGCAGTACTTC

v_call: TRBV6-1
j_call: TRBJ1-1
d_call: TRBD1
cdr3_aa: CASSRRQGSEAEAFF
cdr3_nt: TGTGCCAGCAGCCGGAGACAGGGCTCGGAGGCTGAAGCTTTCTTT

v_call: TRBV12-5
j_call: TRBJ1-1
d_call: TRBD1
cdr3_aa: CASGVDNRGANTEAFF
cdr3_nt: TGTGCTAGTGGGGTGGATAACAGGGGGGCGAACACTGAAGCTTTCTTT

v_call: TRBV12-5
j_call: TRBJ2-5
d_call: NA
cdr3_aa: CASGLGQGLAPLTQYF
cdr3_nt: TGTGCTAGTGGTTTGGGGCAGGGTTTGGCCCCTCTTACCCAGTACTTC

v_call: TRBV19
j_call: TRBJ2-3
d_call: TRBD2
cdr3_aa: CASSIPSGGRVDTQYF
cdr3_nt: TGTGCCAGTAGTATACCCAGCGGGGGGAGGGTGGATACGCAGTATTTT

v_call: TRBV6-5
j_call: TRBJ1-1
d_call: TRBD1
cdr3_aa: CASSLDRGRDTEAFF
cdr3_nt: TGTGCCAGCAGTTTGGACAGGGGGCGCGACACTGAAGCTTTCTTT

v_call: TRBV9
j_call: TRBJ1-2
d_call: NA
cdr3_aa: CASSVAVSDYGYTF
cdr3_nt: TGTGCCAGCAGCGTGGCGGTATCGGACTATGGCTACACCTTC

v_call: TRBV29-1
j_call: TRBJ1-1
d_call: TRBD1
cdr3_aa: CSVDPAGGWNTEAFF
cdr3_nt: TGCAGCGTTGACCCCGCAGGGGGCTGGAACACTGAAGCTTTCTTT

v_call: TRBV19
j_call: TRBJ1-4
d_call: NA
cdr3_aa: CASSEPLKHRKLFF
cdr3_nt: TGTGCCAGTAGTGAACCCCTGAAACACCGAAAACTGTTTTTT

v_call: TRBV5-4
j_call: TRBJ2-7
d_call: NA
cdr3_aa: CASRDGQKPEQYF
cdr3_nt: TGTGCCAGCAGGGATGGACAGAAGCCCGAGCAGTACTTC

v_call: TRBV15
j_call: TRBJ1-2
d_call: NA
cdr3_aa: CATSRDDSVHYGYTF
cdr3_nt: TGTGCCACCAGCAGAGACGACAGTGTCCACTATGGCTACACCTTC

v_call: TRBV6-4
j_call: TRBJ2-3
d_call: NA
cdr3_aa: CASTKRGLDPDTQYF
cdr3_nt: TGTGCCAGCACCAAGAGAGGACTGGACCCAGATACGCAGTATTTT

v_call: TRBV5-1
j_call: TRBJ1-3
d_call: TRBD1
cdr3_aa: CASSQTGVGNTIYF
cdr3_nt: TGCGCCAGCAGCCAGACAGGGGTTGGAAACACCATATATTTT

v_call: TRBV4-2
j_call: TRBJ2-7
d_call: NA
cdr3_aa: CASRPAGASVAYEQYF
cdr3_nt: TGTGCCAGCAGACCGGCCGGGGCTAGCGTCGCCTACGAGCAGTACTTC

v_call: TRBV5-1
j_call: TRBJ2-1
d_call: NA
cdr3_aa: CASSLDSPSYNEQFF
cdr3_nt: TGCGCCAGCAGCTTGGACTCCCCTTCCTACAATGAGCAGTTCTTC

v_call: TRBV2
j_call: TRBJ1-1
d_call: NA
cdr3_aa: CASSDRWGDEAFF
cdr3_nt: TGTGCCAGCAGTGACAGGTGGGGGGATGAAGCTTTCTTT

v_call: TRBV30
j_call: TRBJ2-7
d_call: NA
cdr3_aa: CAWRLLTGGYEQYF
cdr3_nt: TGTGCCTGGAGACTCCTTACTGGAGGGTACGAGCAGTACTTC

v_call: TRBV5-6
j_call: TRBJ2-5
d_call: NA
cdr3_aa: CASSSMRETQYF
cdr3_nt: TGTGCCAGCAGCTCGATGAGAGAGACCCAGTACTTC

v_call: TRBV29-1
j_call: TRBJ2-7
d_call: TRBD1
cdr3_aa: CSVPGQGAYEQYF
cdr3_nt: TGCAGCGTGCCGGGACAGGGGGCCTACGAGCAGTACTTC

v_call: TRBV29-1
j_call: TRBJ2-1
d_call: TRBD2
cdr3_aa: CSVVSGNNEQFF
cdr3_nt: TGCAGCGTCGTTAGCGGGAACAATGAGCAGTTCTTC